The clone carrying this T cell receptor beta chain was recorded a few times. Its target is not known. The data were taken from a study of beta chain features in type 1 diabetes. The CDR3 contains 14 residues. Germline loops: CDR1 MGHRA, CDR2 YSYEKL. Trimming removed 1 base from V and 3 bases from J, with 10 bases in between. Findings and caveats of the study: Moderate but significant shortening of TCRB CDR3s was recorded in all four CD4+ subsets from Type 1 diabetes patients. Any HLA-type effect on TCRB rearrangement remained unresolved here. The study found fewer insertions and more deletions at VDJ junctions in type 1 diabetes patients.

As every portion of the isolated RNA was reverse transcribed, the sequencing read expressed TCRB transcripts. Naive, central memory and regulatory T cell samples averaged roughly 3.4 million immunoSEQ reads each. Assay: immunoSEQ multiplex PCR; the TCRdb copy retains only in-frame clones and omits some. Seen here are about 700,000 clones, about an eighth observed once, and the top ten hold less than 0.025%. The clonotype comes from a man between 18 and 35 years old with type 1 diabetes. The rearrangement joins TRBV4-1 to TRBJ2-7; D ambiguous. What was sequenced was naive CD4+ T cells from blood. CDR3 protein: CASSQGRLYYEQYF. The CDR3 bases are TGCGCCAGCAGCCAAGGACGGCTATACTACGAGCAGTACTTC.